These 14 T cell receptor beta chains originate from one sample sequenced in a study of regulatory T cells in long-lasting Graves disease. Libraries of TCR beta came from iRepertoire HTBI primers plus Arm-PCR of CDR3 regions. TCRdb called the multiplex PCR reads again in MiXCR, with one record for every CDR3 protein. The sample has some 420,000 distinct CDR3 sequences, approximately 23% seen once. Documented time point: persistent/refractory GD, antithyroid drugs over 5 years with positive TRAb. RNA from PBMCs was the source of the TCR library. This sample comprised peripheral blood mononuclear cells (PBMCs), obtained when the disease was refractory, from a patient treated with antithyroid drugs. Receptor source: a female donor with Graves disease.

This clonotype was picked up one time. A far larger clone is only one base removed, so a read error is likely. The chain recombines TRBV2 with TRBJ1-5; 8 nucleotides align to TRBD1. The CDR3 is 14 residues long. Germline CDR1 SNHLY, CDR2 FYNNEI. DNA of the CDR3: TGTGCCGGCAGTTTGTGGACAGGGAATCAGCCCCAGCATTTT. Protein product: CAGSLWTGNQPQHF.

The rearrangement uses TRBV28 and TRBJ2-2; D remains unclear. The CDR3 spans 14 residues. Between the trimmed V and J ends, which lost 3 bases and 6 bases, there was a span of 11 bases. From germline, CDR1 is MDHEN and CDR2 SYDVKM. The CDR3 region is CASSFSQAAGELFF. The CDR3 DNA follows: TGTGCCAGCAGTTTCTCCCAGGCGGCCGGGGAGCTGTTTTTT.

This clonotype was recorded many times. The chain uses TRBV29-1 and TRBJ1-2, with D maybe TRBD1 (5 bases). Trimming took off 0 bases at V and 11 bases at J, with 13 bases between the two ends. The CDR3 extends over 12 amino acids. The germline V gene encodes CDR1 SQVTM and CDR2 ANQGSEA. CDR3 protein: CSVEESRVVYTF. The CDR3, as DNA: TGCAGCGTTGAAGAATCCAGGGTAGTATACACCTTC.

This clonotype has at least ten counts. The chain links TRBV6-2 or TRBV6-3 to TRBJ2-7; TRBD1 matches at 8 bases. Germline assignment: CDR1 MNHEY and CDR2 SVGEGT. The V and J ends lost 6 bases and 5 bases, in that order; junction bases with no gene match: 9. The CDR3 is 14 residues long. Here the CDR3 DNA reads TGTGCCAGCAGAGTTCAGGGGGCAAAGAACGAGCAGTACTTC. It translates to CASRVQGAKNEQYF.

This clonotype appeared many times. The V and J genes are TRBV7-2 and TRBJ2-7, with unresolved D. Germline V gene lookup returns CDR1 SGHTA and CDR2 FQGNSA. Deletions cut 2 bases from V and 0 bases from J, with 8 bases between. This CDR3 is built from 14 residues. CDR3 region: CASSLRLDSYEQYF. The CDR3 bases are TGTGCCAGCAGCTTACGACTTGACTCCTACGAGCAGTACTTC. The full variable domain, its missing parts supplied by reference TRBV7-2 and TRBJ2-7, is GAGVSQSPSNKVTEKGKDVELRCDPISGHTALYWYRQSLGQGLEFLIYFQGNSAPDKSGLPSDRFSAERTGGSVSTLTIQRTQQEDSAVYLCASSLRLDSYEQYFGPGTRLTVT.

V usage is TRBV5-4 and J usage is TRBJ1-2; weak D call: TRBD1 (5 bases). Trimming pared 4 bases from V and 2 bases from J, leaving 15 bases between. Germline loops: CDR1 SGHNT, CDR2 YYREEE (reference sequence). CDR3 length equals 15 residues. Here the CDR3 reads CASSPGRIENYGYTF. The CDR3 DNA reads as TGTGCCAGCAGCCCGGGACGAATCGAGAACTATGGCTACACCTTC. The entire variable domain, with the rest obtained from reference TRBV5-4 and TRBJ1-2, is as follows: ETGVTQSPTHLIKTRGQQVTLRCSSQSGHNTVSWYQQALGQGPQFIFQYYREEENGRGNFPPRFSGLQFPNYSSELNVNALELDDSALYLCASSPGRIENYGYTFGSGTRLTVV.

Only one count was recorded for this clonotype. The rearrangement joins TRBV4-3 to TRBJ2-7; D tentatively fits TRBD1 or TRBD2 (5 bases each). V gave up 0 bases and J gave up 4 bases, with 13 bases separating them. The CDR3 covers 15 residues. Germline CDR1 and CDR2: LGHNA and YSLEER. The CDR3 DNA reads TGCGCCAGCAGCCAAGATCGGGACGGCTTATACGAGCAGTACTTC. Its translation is CASSQDRDGLYEQYF.

V usage is TRBV28 and J usage is TRBJ2-5; D may be TRBD2 (6 bases). The end of the DNA fits TRBJ2-7 better, so the J call may be wrong. Germline V gene lookup returns CDR1 MDHEN and CDR2 SYDVKM. CDR3 size: 14 residues. The CDR3 here is CASSFGSGSYEQYF. The CDR3 DNA reads as TGTGCCAGCAGTTTTGGTAGCGGTTCCTACGAGCAGTACTTC.

The J gene is TRBJ1-5, the V gene TRBV20-1; D is unclear. Trimming left V 2 bases short and J 1 base short, with 9 bases between. CDR1 is DFQATT and CDR2 is SNEGSKA in the germline V gene (reference sequence). This CDR3 region has 14 residues. The CDR3 DNA follows: TGCAGTGCTAGACCCGGCGACAGCAATCAGCCCCAGCATTTT. Its translation is CSARPGDSNQPQHF.

The chain employs TRBV6-6 and TRBJ2-5; possible D gene TRBD2, 5 bases. The germline V gene encodes CDR1 MNHNY and CDR2 SVGAGI (reference sequence). Trimming left V 0 bases short and J 5 bases short, with 10 bases between. CDR3 length: 14 amino acids. DNA of the CDR3: TGTGCCAGCAGTTACTCGAGAGGGTTGGAGACCCAGTACTTC. This translates into CASSYSRGLETQYF.

This clonotype was counted at least ten times. The V gene is TRBV6-2 or TRBV6-3, the J gene TRBJ2-7; 8 bases fit TRBD1. Germline trimming cut 7 bases from V and 2 bases from J; bases unmatched to any gene: 7. Germline loops: CDR1 MNHEY, CDR2 SVGEGT. The CDR3 extends over 14 amino acids. The CDR3: CASTLTGETYEQYF. The CDR3 bases are TGTGCCAGCACTCTGACAGGGGAAACCTACGAGCAGTACTTC.

This clonotype was seen at least ten times. The chain combines TRBV28 with TRBJ2-5; no clear D. This CDR3 has 14 residues. Trimming cost V 5 bases and J 7 bases, with 17 bases left between them. The germline V gene encodes CDR1 MDHEN and CDR2 SYDVKM. The chain's CDR3 is CASSPLGYWVTQYF. CDR3 coding DNA: TGTGCCAGCAGTCCTTTGGGCTATTGGGTGACCCAGTACTTC.

The CDR3 DNA sequence: TGTGCCAGCCAGAAGCTGGCCAACTCCTACGAGCAGTACTTC. This gives the protein CASQKLANSYEQYF. The V gene is TRBV7-2, the J gene TRBJ2-7; no reliable D call. From germline, CDR1 is SGHTA and CDR2 FQGNSA. Trimming left V 8 bases short and J 0 bases short, with 14 bases between. The CDR3 contains 14 residues.

The rearrangement uses TRBV7-2 and TRBJ2-5; D might be TRBD1 or TRBD2, each matching 5 bases. The end of the DNA fits TRBJ2-1 better, so the J call may be wrong. Per germline, CDR1 SGHTA and CDR2 FQGNSA. This CDR3 comprises 11 residues. CDR3 in DNA: TGTGCCAGCAGCTTAGGGGACGGCCAGTTCTTC. Translating gives CASSLGDGQFF.